This T cell receptor beta chain was recovered during a study of shared clonotypes between healthy human individuals. Per the germline V gene, CDR1 is SGHTS and CDR2 is YDEGEE. This CDR3 has 14 amino acids. Between the trimmed V and J ends, which lost 0 bases and 1 base, there was a span of 5 bases. Naive CD45RA+ and memory CD45RA-negative subsets were split from CD4+ cells. The sample holds one count of this clone. The antigen remains unidentified. For every subset, genomic DNA was evenly distributed across several immunoSEQ plates. Repertoires were generated with immunoSEQ multiplex PCR, while TCRdb's copy carries only in-frame clones and drops some. The sample records about 680,000 clones, less than 85% being singletons. The study's findings and limits: Large depth notwithstanding, sorted-subset sequencing proved incomplete by rarefaction. Depth of sequencing was expected to influence donor clonotype sharing.

The material sequenced was memory CD4+ T cells sorted from blood. Regarding subset: CD45RA-negative fraction. This receptor was taken from a woman under 40 in good health. V is TRBV5-8 and J is TRBJ2-4; D is unclear. CDR3 in amino acids: CASSLEFAKNIQYF. DNA of the CDR3: TGTGCCAGCAGCTTGGAATTCGCCAAAAACATTCAGTACTTC. The whole variable domain, filled in from reference TRBV5-8 and TRBJ2-4, reads EAGVTQSPTHLIKTRGQQATLRCSPISGHTSVYWYQQALGLGLQFLLWYDEGEERNRGNFPPRFSGRQFPNYSSELNVNALELEDSALYLCASSLEFAKNIQYFGAGTRLSVL.